This T cell receptor beta chain derives from a study of control samples from healthy donors and cancer patients. The CDR3 runs 14 residues. With 3 bases clipped from V and 5 bases from J, the junction kept 7 bases outside the gene matches. Germline V CDR1 and CDR2: KGHSH, LQKENI. Clones were read by immunoSEQ multiplex PCR, and TCRdb kept only the in-frame ones, dropping some. The table includes 100,000 to 150,000 clones, over 75% detected once. The sequencing sample was made of blood. The chain uses TRBV18 and TRBJ2-7, with TRBD1 identical over 7 bases. The clonotype was recovered from a middle-aged man in good health. The CDR3 DNA reads as TGTGCCAGCTCACCTGACAGGGTTCGTAACGAGCAGTACTTC. Its protein product is CASSPDRVRNEQYF.